The sequence of this T cell receptor (beta chain) was determined in a study of T cell changes during pregnancy in multiple sclerosis. Repertoires were generated with immunoSEQ multiplex PCR, while TCRdb's copy carries only in-frame clones and drops some. The sample lists about 55,000 clones; 85% to 90% were seen once. The receptor's source is a female donor with multiple sclerosis, enrolled in a pregnancy study. The sample consisted of CD4+ T cells from peripheral blood mononuclear cells, taken in the first trimester of pregnancy.

The CDR3 region is CASSLARDTTYEQYF. The DNA for the CDR3 is TGTGCCAGCAGCTTAGCCCGGGACACCACCTACGAGCAGTACTTC. The chain has TRBV7-8 and TRBJ2-7; TRBD1 is a possible D gene (6 bases). The V gene lost 0 bases and the J gene lost 2 bases, with 11 bases spanning the gap. CDR3 length: 15 amino acids. Per germline, CDR1 SGHVS and CDR2 FQNEAQ.